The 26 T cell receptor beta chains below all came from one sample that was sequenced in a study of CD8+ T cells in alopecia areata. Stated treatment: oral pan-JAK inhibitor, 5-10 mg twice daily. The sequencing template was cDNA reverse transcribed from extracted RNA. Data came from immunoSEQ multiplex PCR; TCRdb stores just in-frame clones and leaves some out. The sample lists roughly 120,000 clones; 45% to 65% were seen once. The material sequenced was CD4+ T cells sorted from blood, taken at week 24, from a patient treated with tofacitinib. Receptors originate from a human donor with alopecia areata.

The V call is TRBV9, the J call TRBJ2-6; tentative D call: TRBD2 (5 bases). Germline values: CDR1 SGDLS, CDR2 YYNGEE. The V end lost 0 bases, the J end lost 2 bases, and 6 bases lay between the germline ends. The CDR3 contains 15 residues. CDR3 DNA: TGTGCCAGCAGCGTAGGAGGGACTGGGGCCAACGTCCTGACTTTC. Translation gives CASSVGGTGANVLTF.

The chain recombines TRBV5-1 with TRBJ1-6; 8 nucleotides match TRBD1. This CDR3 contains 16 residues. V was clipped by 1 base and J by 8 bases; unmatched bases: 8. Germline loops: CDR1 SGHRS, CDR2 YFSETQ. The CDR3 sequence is CASSLIGTGVDSPLHF. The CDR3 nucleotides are TGCGCCAGCAGCTTGATCGGGACAGGTGTGGATTCACCCCTCCACTTT.

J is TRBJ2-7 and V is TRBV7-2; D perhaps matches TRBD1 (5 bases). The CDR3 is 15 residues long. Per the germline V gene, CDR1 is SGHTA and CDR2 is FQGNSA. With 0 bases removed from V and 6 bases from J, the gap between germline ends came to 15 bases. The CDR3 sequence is CASSLAIGQGTEQYF. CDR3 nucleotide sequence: TGTGCCAGCAGCTTAGCTATAGGGCAGGGAACCGAGCAGTACTTC.

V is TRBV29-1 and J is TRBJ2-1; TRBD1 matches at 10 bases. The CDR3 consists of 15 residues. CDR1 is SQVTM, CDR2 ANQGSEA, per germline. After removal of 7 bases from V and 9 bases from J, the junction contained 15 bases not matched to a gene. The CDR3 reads CSAGEGQGTAGEQFF. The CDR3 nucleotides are TGCAGCGCAGGGGAGGGACAGGGGACGGCAGGTGAGCAGTTCTTC.

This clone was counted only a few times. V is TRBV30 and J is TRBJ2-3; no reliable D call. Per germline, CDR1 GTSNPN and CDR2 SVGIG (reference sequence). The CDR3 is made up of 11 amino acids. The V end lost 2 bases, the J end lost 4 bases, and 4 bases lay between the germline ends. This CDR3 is CAWSPADTQYF. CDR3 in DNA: TGTGCCTGGAGTCCGGCAGATACGCAGTATTTT.

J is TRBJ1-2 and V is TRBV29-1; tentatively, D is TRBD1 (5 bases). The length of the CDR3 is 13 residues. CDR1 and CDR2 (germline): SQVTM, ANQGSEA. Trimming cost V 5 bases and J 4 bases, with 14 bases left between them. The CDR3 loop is CSVFTGLPYGYTF. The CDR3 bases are TGCAGCGTTTTCACAGGTCTTCCCTATGGCTACACCTTC. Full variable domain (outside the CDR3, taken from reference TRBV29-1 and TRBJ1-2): SAVISQKPSRDICQRGTSLTIQCQVDSQVTMMFWYRQQPGQSLTLIATANQGSEATYESGFVIDKFPISRPNLTFSTLTVSNMSPEDSSIYLCSVFTGLPYGYTFGSGTRLTVV.

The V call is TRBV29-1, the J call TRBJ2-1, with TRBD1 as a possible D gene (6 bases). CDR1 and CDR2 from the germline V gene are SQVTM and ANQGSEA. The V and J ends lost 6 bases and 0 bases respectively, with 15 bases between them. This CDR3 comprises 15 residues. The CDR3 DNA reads TGCAGCGTAAGGGAACAGGGATTCTCCTACAATGAGCAGTTCTTC. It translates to CSVREQGFSYNEQFF.

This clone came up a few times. DNA of the CDR3: TGCGCCAGCAGCCAAGGATTCACAGATACGCAGTATTTT. This codes for CASSQGFTDTQYF. This sequence joins TRBV4-3 and TRBJ2-3; D gene unclear. CDR1 is LGHNA, CDR2 YSLEER, per germline. Trimming took 1 base from V and 2 from J, leaving 4 bases between them. This CDR3 is built from 13 residues.

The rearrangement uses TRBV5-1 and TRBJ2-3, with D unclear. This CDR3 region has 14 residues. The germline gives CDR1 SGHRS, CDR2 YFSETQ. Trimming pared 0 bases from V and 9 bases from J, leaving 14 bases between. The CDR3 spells CASSLVAAPGTQYF. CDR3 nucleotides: TGCGCCAGCAGCTTGGTGGCGGCCCCCGGAACGCAGTATTTT.

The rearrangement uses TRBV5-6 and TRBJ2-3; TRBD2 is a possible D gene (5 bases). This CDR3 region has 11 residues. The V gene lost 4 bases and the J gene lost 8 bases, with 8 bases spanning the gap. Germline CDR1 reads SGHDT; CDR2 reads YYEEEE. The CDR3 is CASSLRGTQYF. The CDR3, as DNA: TGTGCCAGCAGCCTACGGGGTACGCAGTATTTT. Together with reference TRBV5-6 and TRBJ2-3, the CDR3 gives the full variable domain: DAGVTQSPTHLIKTRGQQVTLRCSPKSGHDTVSWYQQALGQGPQFIFQYYEEEERQRGNFPDRFSGHQFPNYSSELNVNALLLGDSALYLCASSLRGTQYFGPGTRLTVL.

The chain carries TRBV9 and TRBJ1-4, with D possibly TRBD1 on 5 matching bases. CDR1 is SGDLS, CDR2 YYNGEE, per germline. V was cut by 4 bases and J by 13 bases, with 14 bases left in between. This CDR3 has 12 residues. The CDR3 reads CASSSGPGGLFF. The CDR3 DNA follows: TGTGCCAGCAGCAGTGGACCTGGGGGACTGTTTTTT. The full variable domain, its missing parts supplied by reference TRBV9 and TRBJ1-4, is DSGVTQTPKHLITATGQRVTLRCSPRSGDLSVYWYQQSLDQGLQFLIQYYNGEERAKGNILERFSAQQFPDLHSELNLSSLELGDSALYFCASSSGPGGLFFGSGTQLSVL.

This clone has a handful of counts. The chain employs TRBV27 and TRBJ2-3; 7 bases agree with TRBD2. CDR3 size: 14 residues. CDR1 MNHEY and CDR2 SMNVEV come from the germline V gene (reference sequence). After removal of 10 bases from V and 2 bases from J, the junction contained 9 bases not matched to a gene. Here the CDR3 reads CATSEGLHTDTQYF. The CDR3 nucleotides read TGTGCCACCTCGGAGGGACTACACACAGATACGCAGTATTTT.

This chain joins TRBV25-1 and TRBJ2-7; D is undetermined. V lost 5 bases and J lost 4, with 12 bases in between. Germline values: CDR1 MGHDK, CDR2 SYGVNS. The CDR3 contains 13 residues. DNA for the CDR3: TGTGCCAGCAGTTCTGGTTCAGTTTACGAGCAGTACTTC. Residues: CASSSGSVYEQYF.

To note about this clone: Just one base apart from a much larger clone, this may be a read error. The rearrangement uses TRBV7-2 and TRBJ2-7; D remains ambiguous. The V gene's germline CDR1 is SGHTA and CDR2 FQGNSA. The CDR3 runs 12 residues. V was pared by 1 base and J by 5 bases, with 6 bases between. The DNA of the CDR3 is TGTGCCAGCAGCTTAGACTACCACGAGCAGTACTTC. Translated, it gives CASSLDYHEQYF.

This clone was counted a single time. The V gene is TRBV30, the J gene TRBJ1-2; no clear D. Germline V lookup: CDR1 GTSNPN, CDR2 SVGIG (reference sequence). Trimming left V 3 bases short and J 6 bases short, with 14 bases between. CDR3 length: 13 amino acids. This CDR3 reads CAWSRRGKDGYTF. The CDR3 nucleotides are TGTGCCTGGAGCCGGCGAGGGAAGGATGGCTACACCTTC.

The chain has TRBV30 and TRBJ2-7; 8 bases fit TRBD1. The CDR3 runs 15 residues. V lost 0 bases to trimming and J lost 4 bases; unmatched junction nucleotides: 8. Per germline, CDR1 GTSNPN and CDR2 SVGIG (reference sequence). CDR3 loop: CAWSVFGQGAYEQYF. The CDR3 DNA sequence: TGTGCCTGGAGTGTATTTGGGCAGGGGGCATACGAGCAGTACTTC.

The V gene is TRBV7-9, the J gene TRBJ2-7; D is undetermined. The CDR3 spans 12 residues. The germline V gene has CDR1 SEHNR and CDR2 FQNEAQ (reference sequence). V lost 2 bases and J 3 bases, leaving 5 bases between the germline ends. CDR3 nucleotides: TGTGCCAGCAGCTTAATGAACTACGAGCAGTACTTC. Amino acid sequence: CASSLMNYEQYF.

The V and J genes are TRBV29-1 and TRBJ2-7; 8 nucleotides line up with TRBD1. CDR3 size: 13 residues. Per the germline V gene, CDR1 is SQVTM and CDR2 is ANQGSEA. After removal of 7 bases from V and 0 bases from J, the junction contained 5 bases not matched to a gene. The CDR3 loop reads CSARTGSSYEQYF. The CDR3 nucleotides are TGCAGCGCGCGGACAGGGAGCTCCTACGAGCAGTACTTC.

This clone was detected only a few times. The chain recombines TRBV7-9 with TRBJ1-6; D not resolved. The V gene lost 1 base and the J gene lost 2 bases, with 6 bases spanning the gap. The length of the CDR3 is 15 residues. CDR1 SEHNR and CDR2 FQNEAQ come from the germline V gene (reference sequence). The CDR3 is CASSLEQTYNSPLHF. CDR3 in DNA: TGTGCCAGCAGCTTAGAACAGACCTATAATTCACCCCTCCACTTT.

CDR3 protein: CASSSGLSTDTQYF. CDR3 DNA: TGTGCCAGCAGCTCCGGACTATCCACAGATACGCAGTATTTT. V gene TRBV9 combines with J gene TRBJ2-3, with a possible D match to TRBD2 (6 bases). Germline CDR1 and CDR2: SGDLS and YYNGEE. The CDR3 spans 14 residues. Trimming removed 4 bases at V and 2 bases at J, with 11 bases between.

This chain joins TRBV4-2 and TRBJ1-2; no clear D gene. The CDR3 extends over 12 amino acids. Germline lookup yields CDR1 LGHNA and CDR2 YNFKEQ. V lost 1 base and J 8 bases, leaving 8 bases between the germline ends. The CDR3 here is CASSQVETGYTF. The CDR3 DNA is TGTGCCAGCAGCCAAGTGGAAACGGGCTACACCTTC.

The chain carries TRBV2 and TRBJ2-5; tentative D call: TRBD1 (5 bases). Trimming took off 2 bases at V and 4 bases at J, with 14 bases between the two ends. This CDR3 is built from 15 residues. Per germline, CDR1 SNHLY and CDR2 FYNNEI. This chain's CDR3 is CASSEYSRVTETQYF. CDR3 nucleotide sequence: TGTGCCAGCAGTGAATATTCCAGGGTGACAGAGACCCAGTACTTC.

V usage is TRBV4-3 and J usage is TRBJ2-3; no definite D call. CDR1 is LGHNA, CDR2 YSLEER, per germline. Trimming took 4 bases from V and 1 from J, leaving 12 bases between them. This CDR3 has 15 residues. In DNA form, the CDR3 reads TGCGCCAGCAGCCCGCTGGCCATGGGCACAGATACGCAGTATTTT. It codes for CASSPLAMGTDTQYF.

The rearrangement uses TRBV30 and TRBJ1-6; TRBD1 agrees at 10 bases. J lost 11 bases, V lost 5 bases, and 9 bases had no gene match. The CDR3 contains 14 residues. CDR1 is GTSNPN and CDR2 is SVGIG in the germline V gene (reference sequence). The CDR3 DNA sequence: TGTGCCTGGGGGGACAGGGGACATCGAGCACCCCTCCACTTT. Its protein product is CAWGDRGHRAPLHF. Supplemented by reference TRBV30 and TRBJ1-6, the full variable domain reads SQTIHQWPATLVQPVGSPLSLECTVEGTSNPNLYWYRQAAGRGLQLLFYSVGIGQISSEVPQNLSASRPQDRQFILSSKKLLLSDSGFYLCAWGDRGHRAPLHFGNGTRLTVT.

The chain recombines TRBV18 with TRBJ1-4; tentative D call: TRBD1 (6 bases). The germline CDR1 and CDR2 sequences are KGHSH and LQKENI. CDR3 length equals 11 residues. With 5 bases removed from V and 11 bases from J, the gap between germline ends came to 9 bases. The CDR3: CASSTTGKLFF. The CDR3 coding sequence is TGTGCCAGCTCAACAACAGGGAAACTGTTTTTT.

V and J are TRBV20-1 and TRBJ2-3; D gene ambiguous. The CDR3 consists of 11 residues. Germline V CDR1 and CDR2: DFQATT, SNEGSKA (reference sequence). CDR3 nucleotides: TGCAGCGCAGGAGAGACAGATACGCAGTATTTT. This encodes CSAGETDTQYF.